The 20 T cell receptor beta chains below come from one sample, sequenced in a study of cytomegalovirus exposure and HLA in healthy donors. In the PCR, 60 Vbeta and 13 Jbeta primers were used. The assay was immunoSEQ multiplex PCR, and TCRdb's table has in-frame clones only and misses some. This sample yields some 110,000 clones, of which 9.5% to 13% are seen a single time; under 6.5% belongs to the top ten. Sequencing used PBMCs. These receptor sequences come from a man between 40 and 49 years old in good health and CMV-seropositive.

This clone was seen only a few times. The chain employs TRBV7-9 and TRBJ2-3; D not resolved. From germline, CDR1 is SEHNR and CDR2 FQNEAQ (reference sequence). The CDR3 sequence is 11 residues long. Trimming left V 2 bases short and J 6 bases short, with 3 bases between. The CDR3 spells CASSLQDTQYF. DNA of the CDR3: TGTGCCAGCAGCTTACAGGATACGCAGTATTTT.

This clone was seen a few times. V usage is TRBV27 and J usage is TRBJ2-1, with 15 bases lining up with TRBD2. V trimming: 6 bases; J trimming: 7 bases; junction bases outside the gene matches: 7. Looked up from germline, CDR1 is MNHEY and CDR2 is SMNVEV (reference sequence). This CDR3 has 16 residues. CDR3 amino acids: CASRSRTSGRGNEQFF. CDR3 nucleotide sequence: TGTGCCAGCAGATCAAGGACTAGCGGGAGGGGGAATGAGCAGTTCTTC.

In DNA, the CDR3 is TGTGCCAGCAGTCCAACCGGGACAGGGATTTACTTC. Translation: CASSPTGTGIYF. The genes are TRBV27 and TRBJ2-7; the match to TRBD1 covers 9 bases. Germline V gives CDR1 MNHEY, CDR2 SMNVEV (reference sequence). With 5 bases clipped from V and 13 bases from J, the junction kept 9 bases outside the gene matches. This CDR3 comprises 12 residues.

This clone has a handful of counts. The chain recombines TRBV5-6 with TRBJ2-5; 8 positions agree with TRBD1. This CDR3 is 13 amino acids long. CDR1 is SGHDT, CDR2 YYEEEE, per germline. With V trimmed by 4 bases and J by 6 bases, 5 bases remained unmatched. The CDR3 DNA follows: TGTGCCAGCAGCCTTGGACAGGGCAAGACCCAGTACTTC. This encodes CASSLGQGKTQYF.

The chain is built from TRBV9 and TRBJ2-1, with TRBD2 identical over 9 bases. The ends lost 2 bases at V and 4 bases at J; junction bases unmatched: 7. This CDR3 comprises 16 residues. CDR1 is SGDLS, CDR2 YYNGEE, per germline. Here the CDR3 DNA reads TGTGCCAGCAGCGTCGGATCTAGCGGGGTATACAATGAGCAGTTCTTC. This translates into CASSVGSSGVYNEQFF.

CDR3 in amino acids: CAITPGQGTDTQYF. The CDR3 DNA reads TGTGCCATCACCCCGGGACAGGGAACAGATACGCAGTATTTT. This chain joins TRBV10-3 and TRBJ2-3; 9 nucleotides agree with TRBD1. The CDR3 consists of 14 residues. Germline assignment: CDR1 ENHRY and CDR2 SYGVKD. The V segment lost 7 bases and the J segment 3 bases; nucleotides outside the gene matches: 5.

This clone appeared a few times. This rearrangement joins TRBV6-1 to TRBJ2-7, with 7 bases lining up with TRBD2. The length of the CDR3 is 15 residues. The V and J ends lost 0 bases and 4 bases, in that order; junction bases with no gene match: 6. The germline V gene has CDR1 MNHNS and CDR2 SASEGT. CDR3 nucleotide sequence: TGTGCCAGCAGTGAAGCGCCAGGCGGGGGATACGAGCAGTACTTC. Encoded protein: CASSEAPGGGYEQYF.

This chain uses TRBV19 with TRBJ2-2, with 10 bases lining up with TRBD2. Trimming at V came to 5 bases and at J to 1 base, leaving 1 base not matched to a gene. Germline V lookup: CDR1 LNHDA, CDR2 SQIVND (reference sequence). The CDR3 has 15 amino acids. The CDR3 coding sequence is TGTGCCAGTAGTCGGACTAGCGGGAACACCGGGGAGCTGTTTTTT. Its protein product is CASSRTSGNTGELFF.

CDR3 DNA sequence: TGTGCCAGCAGCCTTCTAGCGGGAGGGGTCGGGGAGCTGTTTTTT. It is translated as CASSLLAGGVGELFF. The chain is built from TRBV11-3 and TRBJ2-2, with TRBD2 matching 12 bases. Germline V gene data show CDR1 as SGHNT and CDR2 as YENEEA. The CDR3 is 15 residues long. Unmatched junction bases numbered 5, after V lost 5 bases and J lost 7 bases.

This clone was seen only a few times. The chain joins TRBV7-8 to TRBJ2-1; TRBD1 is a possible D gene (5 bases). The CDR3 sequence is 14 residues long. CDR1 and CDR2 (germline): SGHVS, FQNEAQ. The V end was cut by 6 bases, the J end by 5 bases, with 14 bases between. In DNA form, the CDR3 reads TGTGCCAGCAGGAAGGGGTTAGGGGACAATGAGCAGTTCTTC. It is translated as CASRKGLGDNEQFF.

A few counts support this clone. CDR3 sequence reads: CASSPSRHVWGRYQETQYF. CDR3 DNA sequence: TGTGCCAGCAGCCCTTCCCGGCACGTCTGGGGGCGGTACCAAGAGACCCAGTACTTC. The V and J genes are TRBV7-2 and TRBJ2-5; maybe TRBD1 (6 bases). The CDR3 contains 19 residues. Germline assignment: CDR1 SGHTA and CDR2 FQGNSA. Trimming stripped 5 bases from V and 0 bases from J, with 25 bases between.

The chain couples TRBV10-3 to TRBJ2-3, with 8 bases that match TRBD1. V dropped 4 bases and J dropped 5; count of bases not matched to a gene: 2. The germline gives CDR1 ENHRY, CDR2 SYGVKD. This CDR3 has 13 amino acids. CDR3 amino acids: CAISGTGRDTQYF. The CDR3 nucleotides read TGTGCCATCAGTGGGACAGGGAGAGATACGCAGTATTTT.

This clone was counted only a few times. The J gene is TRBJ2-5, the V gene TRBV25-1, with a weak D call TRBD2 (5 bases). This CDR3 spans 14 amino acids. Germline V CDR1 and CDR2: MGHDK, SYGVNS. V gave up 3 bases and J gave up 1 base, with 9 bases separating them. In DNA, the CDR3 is TGTGCCAGCAGTGATGCGACTACCCAAGAGACCCAGTACTTC. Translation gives CASSDATTQETQYF.

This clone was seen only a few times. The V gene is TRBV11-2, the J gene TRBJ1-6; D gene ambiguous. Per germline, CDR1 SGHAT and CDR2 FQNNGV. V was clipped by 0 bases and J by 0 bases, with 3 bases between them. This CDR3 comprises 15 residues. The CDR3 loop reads CASSLESSYNSPLHF. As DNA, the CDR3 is TGTGCCAGCAGCTTAGAGAGCTCCTATAATTCACCCCTCCACTTT.

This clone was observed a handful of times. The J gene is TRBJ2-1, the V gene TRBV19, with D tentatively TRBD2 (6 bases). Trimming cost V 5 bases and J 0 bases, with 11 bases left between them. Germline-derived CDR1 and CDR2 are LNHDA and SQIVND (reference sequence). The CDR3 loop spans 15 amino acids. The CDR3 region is CASSSEGSSYNEQFF. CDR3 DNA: TGTGCCAGTAGTTCGGAGGGGAGCTCCTACAATGAGCAGTTCTTC.

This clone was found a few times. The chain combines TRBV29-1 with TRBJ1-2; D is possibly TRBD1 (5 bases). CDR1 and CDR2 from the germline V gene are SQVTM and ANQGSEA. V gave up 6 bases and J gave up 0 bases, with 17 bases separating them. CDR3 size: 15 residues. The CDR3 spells CSVGSLGLTNYGYTF. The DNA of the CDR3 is TGCAGCGTCGGTTCTTTGGGGCTCACTAACTATGGCTACACCTTC.

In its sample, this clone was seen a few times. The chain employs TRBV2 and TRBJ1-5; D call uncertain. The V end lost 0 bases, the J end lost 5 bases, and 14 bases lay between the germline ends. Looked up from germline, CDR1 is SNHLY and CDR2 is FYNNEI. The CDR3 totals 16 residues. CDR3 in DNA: TGTGCCAGCAGTGAAGCGCAGGAGGGTTCGGATCAGCCCCAGCATTTT. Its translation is CASSEAQEGSDQPQHF.

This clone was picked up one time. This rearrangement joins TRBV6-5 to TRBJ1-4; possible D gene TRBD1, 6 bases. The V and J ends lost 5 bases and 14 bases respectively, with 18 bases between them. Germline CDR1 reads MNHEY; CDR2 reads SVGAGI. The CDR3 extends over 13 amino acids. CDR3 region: CASSNHGGPSLFF. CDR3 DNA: TGTGCCAGCAGTAATCACGGGGGGCCAAGTCTGTTTTTT.

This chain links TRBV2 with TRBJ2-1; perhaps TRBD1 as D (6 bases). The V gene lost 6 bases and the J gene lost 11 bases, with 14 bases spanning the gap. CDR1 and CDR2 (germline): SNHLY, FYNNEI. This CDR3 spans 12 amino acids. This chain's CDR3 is CASSLRTDKQFF. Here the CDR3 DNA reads TGTGCCAGCAGCCTGCGGACAGATAAGCAGTTCTTC.

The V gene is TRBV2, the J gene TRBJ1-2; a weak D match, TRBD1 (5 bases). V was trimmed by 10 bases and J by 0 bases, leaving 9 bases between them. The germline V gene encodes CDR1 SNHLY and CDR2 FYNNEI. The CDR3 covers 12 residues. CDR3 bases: TGTGCCACCCGGGGGACTAACTATGGCTACACCTTC. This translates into CATRGTNYGYTF.